Presented here are 9 T cell receptor beta chains from one specimen sequenced in a study of CD8 T cells in ankylosing spondylitis. MiXCR was run by TCRdb on the 5' RACE reads, yielding one entry per CDR3 protein. The table records roughly 150,000 distinct CDR3 sequences, 30% to 35% of them present only once. The specimen sequenced was synovial fluid, either unsorted or a sorted T cell fraction (not recorded which). The receptor set was obtained from a male donor with ankylosing spondylitis.

This clonotype showed up many times. CDR3 bases: TGTGCCAGCAGCTTAGCGCGAGGGGGCAGTACTGAAGCTTTCTTT. Translated, it gives CASSLARGGSTEAFF. The genes are TRBV7-9 and TRBJ1-1, with 7 bases that match TRBD1. The CDR3 is 15 residues long. Germline loops: CDR1 SEHNR, CDR2 FQNEAQ (reference sequence). J was trimmed by 5 bases and V by 0 bases; bases with no gene match: 6. Variable domain in full (rest from reference TRBV7-9 and TRBJ1-1): DTGVSQNPRHKITKRGQNVTFRCDPISEHNRLYWYRQTLGQGPEFLTYFQNEAQLEKSRLLSDRFSAERPKGSFSTLEIQRTEQGDSAMYLCASSLARGGSTEAFFGQGTRLTVV.

In its sample, this clonotype was seen once. CDR3 sequence: CASSLRGTSGRTDTQYF. In DNA, the CDR3 is TGTGCCAGCAGTTTAAGGGGGACTAGCGGTCGCACAGATACGCAGTATTTT. The chain couples TRBV12-3 or TRBV12-4 to TRBJ2-3, with 11 bases aligning to TRBD2. This CDR3 is built from 17 residues. Losses at the gene ends were 2 bases for V and 1 base for J; bases not matched to a gene: 5.

This clonotype was detected only a few times. The chain recombines TRBV6-1 with TRBJ1-5; D is possibly TRBD1 (5 bases). The CDR3 is 14 residues long. The V end lost 4 bases, the J end lost 9 bases, and 16 bases lay between the germline ends. Germline CDR1 MNHNS, CDR2 SASEGT. The CDR3 nucleotides are TGTGCCAGCAGTGCAACAGGTTTTGGGCGGCCCCAGCATTTT. This sequence encodes CASSATGFGRPQHF.

This clonotype has only a few counts. V gene TRBV11-2 combines with J gene TRBJ1-1, with D possibly TRBD1 on 5 matching bases. This CDR3 has 15 residues. V dropped 2 bases and J dropped 5 bases, with 15 bases sitting between them. Germline assignment: CDR1 SGHAT and CDR2 FQNNGV. The CDR3 sequence is CASSLRGMVTTEAFF. CDR3 nucleotides: TGTGCCAGCAGCTTAAGGGGAATGGTAACTACTGAAGCTTTCTTT.

A single count supports this clonotype. The J gene is TRBJ2-7, the V gene TRBV28; TRBD1 matches at 7 bases. The junction had 0 bases not matched to a gene; V was cut back by 7 bases and J by 3 bases. The germline V gene has CDR1 MDHEN and CDR2 SYDVKM. CDR3 size: 11 residues. The CDR3 here is CASTGGYEQYF. The CDR3 coding sequence is TGTGCCAGCACAGGGGGCTACGAGCAGTACTTC.

A few counts support this clonotype. The chain links TRBV7-9 to TRBJ1-2; D is uncertain. Germline loops: CDR1 SEHNR, CDR2 FQNEAQ (reference sequence). The CDR3 runs 13 residues. The V and J ends lost 5 bases and 4 bases respectively, with 11 bases between them. Written as DNA, the CDR3 is TGTGCCAGCAGCCGCGGGTCCACCTATGGCTACACCTTC. It translates to CASSRGSTYGYTF.

This clonotype was picked up many times. This chain joins TRBV12-3 or TRBV12-4 and TRBJ2-7; D unclear. The V and J ends lost 5 bases and 0 bases respectively, with 17 bases between them. The CDR3 length is 16 residues. In nucleotides, the CDR3 is TGTGCCAGCAGTCCCGGACGGACGAGGATCTCCTACGAGCAGTACTTC. Amino acid sequence: CASSPGRTRISYEQYF.

This clonotype was counted many times. The chain couples TRBV20-1 to TRBJ2-1; 14 nucleotides align to TRBD2. The V and J ends lost 6 bases and 12 bases, in that order; junction bases with no gene match: 13. This CDR3 spans 15 amino acids. The V gene's germline CDR1 is DFQATT and CDR2 SNEGSKA (reference sequence). The CDR3 region is CSAPGLAGESSGQFF. CDR3 sequence (DNA): TGCAGTGCACCGGGACTAGCGGGGGAGAGTTCTGGGCAGTTCTTC.

This chain uses TRBV5-1 with TRBJ2-5; D might be TRBD2 (6 bases). This CDR3 comprises 14 residues. Trimming pared 1 base from V and 5 bases from J, leaving 12 bases between. CDR1 SGHRS and CDR2 YFSETQ come from the germline V gene. The CDR3 DNA follows: TGCGCCAGCAGCTTGCTTTCAGGGAGGGAGACCCAGTACTTC. Translating it yields CASSLLSGRETQYF.